Listed here are 5 T cell receptor beta chains from one sample, sequenced in a study of immune evolution from preneoplasia to lung adenocarcinoma. Assay: immunoSEQ multiplex PCR; the TCRdb copy retains only in-frame clones and omits some. The sample has fewer than 50,000 clones, approximately 80% seen once. The specimen sequenced was FFPE invasive lung adenocarcinoma tissue. Receptor source: a person aged 55 to 75 with lung adenocarcinoma.

In DNA, the CDR3 is TGTGCCAGCAGTTTAGAAAGAGGGACTAGCTACGAGCAGTACTTC. Residues: CASSLERGTSYEQYF. V usage is TRBV28 and J usage is TRBJ2-7, with TRBD2 matching 8 bases. CDR1 MDHEN and CDR2 SYDVKM come from the germline V gene. Germline trimming cut 2 bases from V and 3 bases from J; bases unmatched to any gene: 6. This CDR3 is built from 15 residues.

The rearrangement uses TRBV30 and TRBJ1-4, with 8 bases aligning to TRBD1. CDR3 size: 16 residues. V shed 3 bases, J shed 2 bases, and the junction held 8 bases outside the gene matches. Germline V gene lookup returns CDR1 GTSNPN and CDR2 SVGIG (reference sequence). The CDR3 region is CAWRIFRGPTNEKLFF. DNA of the CDR3: TGTGCCTGGAGAATATTCAGGGGGCCCACTAATGAAAAACTGTTTTTT.

This clone was seen a handful of times. The V call is TRBV11-3, the J call TRBJ2-2; D is unclear. Germline lookup yields CDR1 SGHNT and CDR2 YENEEA. This CDR3 region has 16 residues. V dropped 0 bases and J dropped 6 bases, with 14 bases sitting between them. CDR3 amino acids: CASSLDPPQWAGELFF. The CDR3 nucleotides are TGTGCCAGCAGCTTAGATCCCCCACAGTGGGCCGGGGAGCTGTTTTTT.

The chain employs TRBV30 and TRBJ2-1; D may correspond to TRBD1 or TRBD2 (6 bases each). The CDR3 loop spans 14 amino acids. V was trimmed by 2 bases and J by 8 bases, leaving 16 bases between them. Germline V gene sequence: CDR1 GTSNPN, CDR2 SVGIG (reference sequence). CDR3 bases: TGTGCCTGGAGTCATCTGGAGGGGGAGGATGAGCAGTTCTTC. Amino acid sequence: CAWSHLEGEDEQFF.

This chain links TRBV18 with TRBJ1-3; possible D gene TRBD1, 5 bases. The CDR3 loop spans 13 amino acids. Trimming pared 5 bases from V and 4 bases from J, leaving 9 bases between. From germline, CDR1 is KGHSH and CDR2 LQKENI. The CDR3 spells CASSTYRGNTIYF. Written as DNA, the CDR3 is TGTGCCAGCTCAACTTACAGGGGAAACACCATATATTTT.